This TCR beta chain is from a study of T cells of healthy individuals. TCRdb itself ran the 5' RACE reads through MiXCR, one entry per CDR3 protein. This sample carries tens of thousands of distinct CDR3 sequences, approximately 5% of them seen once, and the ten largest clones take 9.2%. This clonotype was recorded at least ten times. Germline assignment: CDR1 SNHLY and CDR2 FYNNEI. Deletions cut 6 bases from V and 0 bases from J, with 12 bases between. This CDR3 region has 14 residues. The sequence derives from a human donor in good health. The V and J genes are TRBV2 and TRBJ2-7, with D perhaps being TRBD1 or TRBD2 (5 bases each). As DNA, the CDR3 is TGTGCCAGCAGGTGGGACCTAAACTCCTACGAGCAGTACTTC. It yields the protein CASRWDLNSYEQYF.